This TCR beta chain is from a study of T cells in women clearing cervical HPV infection. As regards this clone: The read is 3 residues too short to cover the CDR3 end, so that end is filled in from the germline J gene.

V lost 3 bases and J lost 5, with 11 bases in between. This CDR3 contains 13 residues. Assay used: immunoSEQ multiplex PCR; TCRdb lists only in-frame clones, some missing. The table lists 20,000 to 25,000 clones. The chain links TRBV12-3 or TRBV12-4 to TRBJ2-7; no clear D. The sequenced material came from blood buffy coat. The receptor was derived from a woman aged 18 to 75 with a cervical HPV16 infection that either progressed to CIN3+ or cleared (not recorded which). The part of the CDR3 DNA that was read is TGTGCCAGCAGTTTTGACTTGAAGCACGAG. Its translation is CASSFDLKHE. The full CDR3 is CASSFDLKHEQYF.